This TCR beta chain was found in a study of blood T cell repertoires in COVID-19. Sequencing used immunoSEQ multiplex PCR; TCRdb keeps in-frame clones, though not all of them. The sample yields over 150,000 clones, roughly 88% seen once. The germline V gene encodes CDR1 MNHEY and CDR2 SVGAGI. The CDR3 consists of 15 residues. V shed 2 bases and J 5 bases; nucleotides not matched to a gene: 8. Sequences were obtained from peripheral blood. The chain combines TRBV6-5 with TRBJ1-2; 7 nucleotides match TRBD1. The clonotype was recovered from a woman in her fifties or sixties with acute or convalescent COVID-19. CDR3 sequence: CASSYRGDREYGYTF. In DNA form, the CDR3 reads TGTGCCAGCAGTTACCGAGGCGACAGGGAGTATGGCTACACCTTC.